This T cell receptor (beta chain) was sequenced during a study of T cells in tumors after PD-1 blockade. About the research overall: Daily vismodegib 150 mg continued in a subset of anti-PD-1-treated patients. General study findings and limits: Some novel exhausted tumor clones appeared in pre-treatment blood, suggesting peripheral recruitment.

Germline V lookup: CDR1 MDHEN, CDR2 SYDVKM. The CDR3 runs to 15 residues. With 5 bases removed from V and 0 bases from J, the gap between germline ends came to 13 bases. Generated by immunoSEQ multiplex PCR, the TCRdb table keeps only in-frame clones and is missing some. The data show about 33,000 clones, 78% seen once. Of note for this clone: Its target is not known.

The genes are TRBV28 and TRBJ1-1, with a possible D match to TRBD1 (5 bases). The specimen was PBMCs, collected before anti-PD-1 treatment. The source of this sequence is a human donor with basal cell carcinoma. In DNA form, the CDR3 reads TGTGCCAGCAGTCTAGACAGACCGCTGAACACTGAAGCTTTCTTT. Residues: CASSLDRPLNTEAFF.